This T cell receptor beta chain was recorded in a study of T cells in Graves' hyperthyroidism and ophthalmopathy. V lost 3 bases and J 0 bases, leaving 12 bases between the germline ends. The CDR3 length is 15 residues. Germline assignment: CDR1 DFQATT and CDR2 SNEGSKA (reference sequence). This clonotype has just a few counts. RNA transcripts yielded amplified TCR beta CDR3 regions. HTBI primers were the set used in a first-round RT-PCR of the TCR CDR3. TCRdb recomputed calls from the multiplex PCR reads with MiXCR, one row per CDR3 protein. The sample comprises approximately 640,000 distinct CDR3 sequences, 15% to 20% of which are singletons, and 3.8% rests with the top ten.

The chain employs TRBV20-1 and TRBJ1-5, with TRBD1 as a possible D gene (5 bases). Sequenced input: blood. The clonotype originates from a woman aged 25 to 39 with Graves' hyperthyroidism. In nucleotides, the CDR3 is TGCAGTGCTAGGGATCCCGGGACTAGCAATCAGCCCCAGCATTTT. Translation gives CSARDPGTSNQPQHF.